This T cell receptor (beta chain) was found in a study of CXCR4 blockade with PD-1 therapy in pancreatic cancer. Regarding the study as a whole: More frequent amino acid clones had more nucleotide rearrangements, suggesting convergent selection.

The archived tumor blocks came from patients without neoadjuvant therapy before resection. Turning to this clone: The target antigen is unknown.

Germline-derived CDR1 and CDR2 are KGHSY and FQNENV. This CDR3 spans 14 amino acids. Clones were read by immunoSEQ multiplex PCR, and TCRdb kept only the in-frame ones, dropping some. The table has more than 650 clones, about 35% seen once. Sample: tumor tissue. V and J are TRBV16 and TRBJ2-5; a weak D match, TRBD2 (5 bases). The DNA matches TRBJ2-7 better at its end, which makes the J call doubtful. The clonotype comes from a human donor with pancreatic ductal adenocarcinoma. As DNA, the CDR3 is TGTGCCAGCAGCCAACTCTCTAGCTCTCCCGAGCAGTACTTC. Its protein is CASSQLSSSPEQYF.